Below are 7 T cell receptor beta chains sequenced from a single sample in a study of regulatory T cells in long-lasting Graves disease. Researchers made TCR beta libraries by using iRepertoire HTBI primers and running Arm-PCR on CDR3 regions. TCRdb independently ran MiXCR on the multiplex PCR reads; one entry per CDR3 protein. The table has hundreds of thousands of distinct CDR3 sequences, under 20% seen once. The time point here: newly diagnosed GD, antithyroid drugs for less than 3 months. Scientists built the TCR library using RNA that was extracted from PBMCs. Separately, the same data were catalogued under a study of T cells in Graves' hyperthyroidism and ophthalmopathy.

The specimen comprised peripheral blood mononuclear cells (PBMCs), sampled at new diagnosis, from a patient treated with antithyroid drugs. The receptors derive from a woman in her 30s with Graves disease.

This clonotype was detected ten times or more. The chain uses TRBV12-3 or TRBV12-4 and TRBJ2-1, with 8 bases aligning to TRBD1. This CDR3 has 14 amino acids. V was clipped by 5 bases and J by 7 bases; unmatched bases: 7. The CDR3 DNA is TGTGCCAGCAGTGGACAGGGCGGTAGGAATGAGCAGTTCTTC. Amino acids: CASSGQGGRNEQFF.

There are a few counts of this clonotype. The rearrangement uses TRBV6-9 and TRBJ2-1; D is possibly TRBD2 (6 bases). Germline V gives CDR1 MNHGY, CDR2 SVAAGI. V lost 3 bases and J lost 0, with 15 bases in between. There are 17 residues in the CDR3. The CDR3 is CASSYSQPGDSYNEQFF. The CDR3 DNA is TGTGCCAGCAGTTACTCCCAACCGGGAGACTCCTACAATGAGCAGTTCTTC.

The chain uses TRBV20-1 and TRBJ2-3; maybe TRBD2 (5 bases). V was clipped by 8 bases and J by 3 bases, with 12 bases between them. CDR3 size: 12 residues. Germline assignment: CDR1 DFQATT and CDR2 SNEGSKA (reference sequence). The CDR3 is CSSVRGTDTQYF. CDR3 DNA sequence: TGCAGTTCGGTACGGGGAACAGATACGCAGTATTTT.

The chain employs TRBV18 and TRBJ2-2; perhaps TRBD1 as D (6 bases). The CDR3 consists of 15 residues. The V gene's germline CDR1 is KGHSH and CDR2 LQKENI. Trimming pared 1 base from V and 1 base from J, leaving 7 bases between. CDR3 bases: TGTGCCAGCTCACCACGACAGGTGAACACCGGGGAGCTGTTTTTT. It is translated as CASSPRQVNTGELFF. Filled out from reference TRBV18 and TRBJ2-2, the complete variable domain reads NAGVMQNPRHLVRRRGQEARLRCSPMKGHSHVYWYRQLPEEGLKFMVYLQKENIIDESGMPKERFSAEFPKEGPSILRIQQVVRGDSAAYFCASSPRQVNTGELFFGEGSRLTVL.

The genes are TRBV6-2 or TRBV6-3 and TRBJ1-4; D is unclear. Per the germline V gene, CDR1 is MNHEY and CDR2 is SVGEGT. Trimming took 6 bases from V and 0 from J, leaving 17 bases between them. CDR3 length: 17 amino acids. The CDR3 is CASSEFDWETTNEKLFF. The DNA for the CDR3 is TGTGCCAGCAGCGAATTCGACTGGGAAACAACTAATGAAAAACTGTTTTTT.

This chain joins TRBV2 and TRBJ2-6; D tentatively reads TRBD1 or TRBD2 (5 bases each). Germline lookup yields CDR1 SNHLY and CDR2 FYNNEI. Between the trimmed V and J ends, which lost 7 bases and 2 bases, there was a span of 12 bases. The CDR3 totals 15 residues. The CDR3 DNA reads as TGTGCCAGCATTTGGGGGTTCGCTGGGGCCAACGTCCTGACTTTC. Its translation: CASIWGFAGANVLTF.

This clonotype was detected many times. The gene calls are TRBV30 and TRBJ1-2; the D gene is possibly TRBD1 (5 bases). Trimming took 0 bases from V and 4 from J, leaving 15 bases between them. Germline CDR1 and CDR2: GTSNPN and SVGIG (reference sequence). The CDR3 is 15 residues long. CDR3 DNA sequence: TGTGCCTGGAGTGTACGGCCCCAAGGGGCCTATGGCTACACCTTC. Protein product: CAWSVRPQGAYGYTF.